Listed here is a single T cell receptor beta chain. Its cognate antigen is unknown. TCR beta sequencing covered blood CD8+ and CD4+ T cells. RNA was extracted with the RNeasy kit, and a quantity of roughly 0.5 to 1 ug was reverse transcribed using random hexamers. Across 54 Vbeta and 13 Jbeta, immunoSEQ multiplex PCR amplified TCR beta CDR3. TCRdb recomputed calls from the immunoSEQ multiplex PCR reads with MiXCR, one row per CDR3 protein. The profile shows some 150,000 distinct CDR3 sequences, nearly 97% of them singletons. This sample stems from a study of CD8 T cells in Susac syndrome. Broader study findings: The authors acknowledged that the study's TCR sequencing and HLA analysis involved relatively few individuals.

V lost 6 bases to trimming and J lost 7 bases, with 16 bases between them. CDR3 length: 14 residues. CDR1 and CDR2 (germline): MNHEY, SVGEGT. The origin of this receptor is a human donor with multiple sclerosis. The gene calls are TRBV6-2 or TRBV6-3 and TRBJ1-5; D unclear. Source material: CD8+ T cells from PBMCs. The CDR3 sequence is CASRDKVGSQPQHF. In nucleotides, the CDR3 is TGTGCCAGCAGAGACAAGGTGGGGTCACAGCCCCAGCATTTT.